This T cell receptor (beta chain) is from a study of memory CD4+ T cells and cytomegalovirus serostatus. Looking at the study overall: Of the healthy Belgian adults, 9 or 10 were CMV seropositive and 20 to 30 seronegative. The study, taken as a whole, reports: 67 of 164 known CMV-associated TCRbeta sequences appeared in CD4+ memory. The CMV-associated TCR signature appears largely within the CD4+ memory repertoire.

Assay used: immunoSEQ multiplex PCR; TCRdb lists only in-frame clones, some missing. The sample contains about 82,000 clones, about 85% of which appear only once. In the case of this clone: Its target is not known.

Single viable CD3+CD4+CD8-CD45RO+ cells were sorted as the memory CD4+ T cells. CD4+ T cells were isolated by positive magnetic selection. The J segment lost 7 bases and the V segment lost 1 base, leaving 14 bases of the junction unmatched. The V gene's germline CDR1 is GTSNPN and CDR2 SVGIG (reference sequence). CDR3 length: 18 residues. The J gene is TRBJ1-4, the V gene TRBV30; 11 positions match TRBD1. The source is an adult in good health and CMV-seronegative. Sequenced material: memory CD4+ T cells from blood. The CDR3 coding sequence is TGTGCCTGGAGTGGTTACGGACAGGGGGCGCAAGCTAGTGAAAAACTGTTTTTT. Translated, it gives CAWSGYGQGAQASEKLFF.